These 10 T cell receptor beta chains were sequenced from one sample in a study of blood T cells in healthy people across ages. With a J-beta primer mix and a sample-barcoded 5' primer, a second PCR ran about 6 to 11 cycles. Each CDR3 protein gets one entry after TCRdb re-called the 5' RACE reads with MiXCR. Altogether about 1.6 million distinct CDR3 sequences are present, 30% to 40% being singletons, with the ten largest covering 11%. Sequenced sample: blood. The source of these receptors is a woman in her 30s in good health.

The chain links TRBV5-6 to TRBJ1-2; 8 bases map to TRBD1. The germline V gene has CDR1 SGHDT and CDR2 YYEEEE. The CDR3 extends over 15 amino acids. V gave up 3 bases and J gave up 4 bases; unmatched junction bases: 8. This CDR3 is CASSSQGAHVYGYTF. CDR3 nucleotides: TGTGCCAGCAGCTCCCAGGGGGCCCATGTCTATGGCTACACCTTC.

The table lists this clonotype with a count of one. CDR3 nucleotide sequence: TGCAGCGTTGAGGGAAGCAGCCCTTTTTATGGCTACACCTTC. This encodes CSVEGSSPFYGYTF. The chain employs TRBV29-1 and TRBJ1-2; D remains ambiguous. In germline, CDR1 is SQVTM, CDR2 ANQGSEA. The CDR3 contains 14 residues. The V gene lost 3 bases and the J gene lost 5 bases, with 16 bases spanning the gap.

The J gene is TRBJ2-2, the V gene TRBV28, with D unclear. This CDR3 has 18 residues. V dropped 8 bases and J dropped 0 bases, with 22 bases sitting between them. Germline V gene sequence: CDR1 MDHEN, CDR2 SYDVKM. The CDR3 DNA follows: TGTGCCAGCGGTAGGATGCTCCGGACCAAACCGAACACCGGGGAGCTGTTTTTT. This encodes CASGRMLRTKPNTGELFF.

This clonotype was detected only a few times. The CDR3 here is CASSLQGDRSYEQYF. CDR3 nucleotides: TGTGCCAGCAGCCTACAAGGGGACCGATCCTACGAGCAGTACTTC. The chain joins TRBV9 to TRBJ2-7; TRBD1 or TRBD2 may be the D gene (5 bases each). Germline assignment: CDR1 SGDLS and CDR2 YYNGEE. Trimming took off 4 bases at V and 1 base at J, with 15 bases between the two ends. The CDR3 consists of 15 residues.

The chain recombines TRBV6-2 or TRBV6-3 with TRBJ2-3; D call uncertain. Trimming removed 6 bases at V and 5 bases at J, with 12 bases between. CDR1 is MNHEY, CDR2 SVGEGT, per germline. The CDR3 has 13 residues. CDR3 nucleotide sequence: TGTGCCAGCAGCCAACCGGGCAAAGATACGCAGTATTTT. This gives the protein CASSQPGKDTQYF.

About this clonotype: At one end the junction does not follow the germline gene, possibly because of a read error. The gene calls are TRBV28 and TRBJ2-1; TRBD2 matches 8 bases. The CDR3 contains 17 residues. Per the germline V gene, CDR1 is MDHEN and CDR2 is SYDVKM. This CDR3 is CTSSWEAGANSYNEQFF. CDR3 DNA sequence: TGTACCAGCAGCTGGGAAGCGGGGGCAAACTCCTACAATGAGCAGTTCTTC.

V usage is TRBV6-2 or TRBV6-3 and J usage is TRBJ2-1; possible D gene TRBD2, 6 bases. V shed 6 bases and J shed 8 bases, with 26 bases lying between them. CDR3 length: 17 amino acids. Germline V lookup: CDR1 MNHEY, CDR2 SVGEGT. The CDR3 sequence: CASRYDGRREEGHEQFF. Written as DNA, the CDR3 is TGTGCCAGCAGGTACGACGGTAGGAGGGAGGAAGGGCATGAGCAGTTCTTC.

This clonotype showed up just a few times. The chain carries TRBV11-1 and TRBJ2-5, with a tentative D call TRBD2 (5 bases). V shed 5 bases and J shed 4 bases, with 23 bases lying between them. This CDR3 has 17 amino acids. Germline V gene sequence: CDR1 SGHAT, CDR2 FQDESV (reference sequence). CDR3 loop: CASSANAGLAVGETQYF. The CDR3 bases are TGTGCCAGCAGCGCCAACGCGGGCCTCGCGGTGGGAGAGACCCAGTACTTC.

This chain uses TRBV12-3 or TRBV12-4 with TRBJ1-2; 7 bases fit TRBD1. The CDR3 covers 14 residues. The V and J ends lost 5 bases and 3 bases, in that order; junction bases with no gene match: 6. The CDR3 nucleotides are TGTGCCAGCAGTCCGCCGGACAGGCACTATGGCTACACCTTC. It codes for CASSPPDRHYGYTF.

This clonotype was seen many times. V and J are TRBV7-2 and TRBJ2-5, with 7 positions matching TRBD1. The junction had 6 bases not matched to a gene; V was cut back by 4 bases and J by 4 bases. Germline V gene lookup returns CDR1 SGHTA and CDR2 FQGNSA. The CDR3 totals 14 residues. This CDR3 reads CASSSRQGGETQYF. The CDR3 nucleotides read TGTGCCAGCAGCTCTCGACAGGGTGGAGAGACCCAGTACTTC.